One sample yielded the 11 T cell receptor beta chains listed below, sequenced in a study of T-cell memory formation after mild COVID-19. TCRdb re-called the 5' RACE reads with MiXCR, one entry per CDR3 protein. The sample has about 200,000 distinct CDR3 sequences, approximately 16% seen once. The sample consisted of PBMCs or a T cell subset sorted from them (not recorded which). Every receptor here comes from an adult woman who had mild COVID-19 (a few samples of this study predate the infection). Cell type and time point are not known.

The chain links TRBV5-1 to TRBJ2-2; D possibly corresponds to TRBD2 (5 bases). CDR3 length: 16 residues. The germline V gene has CDR1 SGHRS and CDR2 YFSETQ. With 0 bases removed from V and 4 bases from J, the gap between germline ends came to 13 bases. In DNA form, the CDR3 reads TGCGCCAGCAGCTTGGGGGCGGGTTTGCGCACCGGGGAGCTGTTTTTT. Encoded protein: CASSLGAGLRTGELFF.

V is TRBV12-3 or TRBV12-4 and J is TRBJ2-3; D not resolved. The ends were cut back, 4 bases at V and 5 bases at J, with 4 bases in the middle. There are 11 residues in the CDR3. The CDR3 nucleotides are TGTGCCAGCAGTTGGAGAGATACGCAGTATTTT. It specifies CASSWRDTQYF.

This clonotype was detected a few times. The chain recombines TRBV7-9 with TRBJ1-2, with D maybe TRBD1 (6 bases). CDR1 SEHNR and CDR2 FQNEAQ come from the germline V gene (reference sequence). The CDR3 has 16 residues. The ends were cut back, 3 bases at V and 7 bases at J, with 21 bases in the middle. The CDR3 nucleotides are TGTGCCAGCAGCTTGGGGGGCAGTCGGGTAGCAGTTGGCTACACCTTC. This translates into CASSLGGSRVAVGYTF. The full variable domain, in which reference TRBV7-9 and TRBJ1-2 provide the parts outside the CDR3, is DTGVSQNPRHKITKRGQNVTFRCDPISEHNRLYWYRQTLGQGPEFLTYFQNEAQLEKSRLLSDRFSAERPKGSFSTLEIQRTEQGDSAMYLCASSLGGSRVAVGYTFGSGTRLTVV.

CDR3 loop: CASSQERGTVSGNTIYF. The CDR3 DNA sequence: TGCGCCAGCAGCCAAGAAAGGGGGACAGTCTCTGGAAACACCATATATTTT. This sequence joins TRBV4-3 and TRBJ1-3, with 7 bases matching TRBD1. The CDR3 runs 17 residues. Germline V gene data show CDR1 as LGHNA and CDR2 as YSLEER. The V gene end was trimmed by 0 bases and the J gene end by 0 bases; junction bases not matched to a gene: 5.

This clonotype has ten or more counts. The chain carries TRBV27 and TRBJ1-2; D call uncertain. V lost 5 bases and J lost 1, with 14 bases in between. The CDR3 is 15 residues long. Germline V CDR1 and CDR2: MNHEY, SMNVEV (reference sequence). The CDR3 region is CASSTVRSDNYGYTF. The CDR3 bases are TGTGCCAGCAGTACCGTAAGGAGCGATAACTATGGCTACACCTTC.

This clonotype was counted between two and nine times. The CDR3 DNA sequence: TGTGCCAGCAGTTTCGACGGGGGACGTACCCTTGAAGCTTTCTTT. Translating gives CASSFDGGRTLEAFF. The chain combines TRBV12-3 or TRBV12-4 with TRBJ1-1; a weak D match, TRBD1 (5 bases). The CDR3 is 15 amino acids. The ends were cut back, 3 bases at V and 7 bases at J, with 18 bases in the middle.

This chain links TRBV2 with TRBJ2-3; TRBD2 is a possible D gene (5 bases). Per germline, CDR1 SNHLY and CDR2 FYNNEI. The ends were cut back, 7 bases at V and 0 bases at J, with 14 bases in the middle. The CDR3 contains 15 residues. CDR3 sequence reads: CASIERSASTDTQYF. CDR3 nucleotides: TGTGCCAGCATAGAACGTAGCGCAAGCACAGATACGCAGTATTTT. The variable domain in full, completed from reference TRBV2 and TRBJ2-3, reads EPEVTQTPSHQVTQMGQEVILRCVPISNHLYFYWYRQILGQKVEFLVSFYNNEISEKSEIFDDQFSVERPDGSNFTLKIRSTKLEDSAMYFCASIERSASTDTQYFGPGTRLTVL.

V is TRBV5-1 and J is TRBJ2-3; D unclear. This CDR3 is 17 amino acids long. Germline CDR1 is SGHRS and CDR2 is YFSETQ. V lost 0 bases, J lost 4 bases, and 18 bases lay in between. CDR3 residues: CASSLDRGRGGADTQYF. The CDR3 region has the DNA TGCGCCAGCAGCTTGGATCGAGGTCGTGGTGGGGCAGATACGCAGTATTTT. The entire variable domain, with the rest obtained from reference TRBV5-1 and TRBJ2-3, is as follows: KAGVTQTPRYLIKTRGQQVTLSCSPISGHRSVSWYQQTPGQGLQFLFEYFSETQRNKGNFPGRFSGRQFSNSRSEMNVSTLELGDSALYLCASSLDRGRGGADTQYFGPGTRLTVL.

This clonotype has ten or more counts. The genes are TRBV5-6 and TRBJ2-1; D perhaps matches TRBD2 (7 bases). Germline lookup yields CDR1 SGHDT and CDR2 YYEEEE. The V gene lost 2 bases and the J gene lost 4 bases, with 13 bases spanning the gap. This CDR3 spans 15 amino acids. The CDR3 sequence is CASSFRGASYNEQFF. CDR3 nucleotides: TGTGCCAGCAGCTTTCGGGGGGCAAGTTACAATGAGCAGTTCTTC.

There are many counts of this clonotype. The chain employs TRBV12-3 or TRBV12-4 and TRBJ2-1; either TRBD1 or TRBD2 may fit D (6 bases each). There are 13 residues in the CDR3. Trimming cost V 1 base and J 9 bases, with 10 bases left between them. CDR3 bases: TGTGCCAGCAGTTTAGAGGGGGGTGGTGAGCAGTTCTTC. Translation gives CASSLEGGGEQFF.

This clonotype was picked up a small number of times. The chain is built from TRBV12-3 or TRBV12-4 and TRBJ1-1; TRBD1 agrees at 10 bases. The CDR3 is made up of 17 amino acids. V was pared by 5 bases and J by 1 base, with 10 bases of the junction left unmatched. CDR3 sequence: CASSTWTGGVRNTEAFF. Here the CDR3 DNA reads TGTGCCAGCAGTACCTGGACAGGGGGGGTTAGGAACACTGAAGCTTTCTTT.